The present entry profiles one TCR beta chain with its context. Sequence at one end of the junction differs from germline and may be a read error. The data stem from a study of lymphopenia after photon versus proton radiotherapy. Per germline, CDR1 MNHEY and CDR2 SVGAGI. The CDR3 spans 14 residues. Assay: immunoSEQ multiplex PCR; the TCRdb copy retains only in-frame clones and omits some. The sample records some 25,000 clones, approximately 86% being singletons. The TCR originated in a man between 50 and 59 years old with gastric cancer. V usage is TRBV6-5 and J usage is TRBJ1-4, with D hard to call. The sequencing used peripheral blood, collected from a patient treated with photon-based radiotherapy. The CDR3 is CASSYLATNEKLFF. CDR3 nucleotides: TGTGCCAGCAGCTACTTGGCAACTAATGAAAAACTGTTTTTT.